Listed below are T cell receptor beta chains from one sample, sequenced in a study of T-cell reconstitution after alpha-beta-depleted transplantation in children. TCRdb re-called the PCR reads through MiXCR, storing one row per CDR3 protein. This table holds around 300,000 distinct CDR3 sequences, roughly 12% found once. Sequences were derived from peripheral blood, sampled 180 days after TCRalphabeta/CD19-depleted stem cell transplant. These receptors were obtained from a male patient aged 2-9 years who had a stem cell transplant for chronic granulomatous disease, so the T cells may come from the graft donor. Both conserved end residues are part of each CDR3. The D gene is left open where the match is weak. Rows may omit the clone size; those that give it use once, few, many or a size class.

TGTGCCAGCTCACCACTGGGGGACTCCTACGAGCAGTACTTC CASSPLGDSYEQYF TRBJ2-7 TRBV18 many -
TGTGCCAGCAGCTCGTTTCTACAGGTCACCGGGGAGCTGTTTTTT CASSSFLQVTGELFF TRBJ2-2 TRBV7-2 many -
TGTGCCAGCAGTCCAACCAGCGGGAGGAAAGTTGAGCAGTTCTTC CASSPTSGRKVEQFF TRBJ2-1 TRBV6-1 many TRBD2
TGTGCTAGCAGCCACGGGGGGGCTGTAGGTGAGCAGTTCTTC CASSHGGAVGEQFF TRBJ2-1 TRBV7-7 many TRBD2
TGCAGTGCCCCACCCCCGGGGCCTTCCGAGCAGTACTTC CSAPPPGPSEQYF TRBJ2-7 TRBV20-1 many -
TGTGCCAGCAGCTTGGGTGTCACAAGCTCCTACGAGCAGTACTTC CASSLGVTSSYEQYF TRBJ2-7 TRBV5-4 - -
TGTGCCAGCAGCCGGGGGGGGAGGACTTCACTCCCCAATGAGCAGTTCTTC CASSRGGRTSLPNEQFF TRBJ2-1 TRBV7-2 many TRBD2
TGTGCCAGCAGCGATCAGGGGTTGACCTACTACGAGCAGTACTTC CASSDQGLTYYEQYF TRBJ2-7 TRBV5-4 many -
TGTGCCAGCAGTTTAGTGGTGTTGAGCTCTGGAAACACCATATATTTT CASSLVVLSSGNTIYF TRBJ1-3 TRBV12-3/TRBV12-4 many -
TGCGCCAGCAGCCACGAATCGGGACAGCGATACAATGAGCAGTTCTTC CASSHESGQRYNEQFF TRBJ2-1 TRBV4-1 many TRBD1
TGCAGTGCTAGAGATCGGGGATTCGGCTACGAGCAGTACTTC CSARDRGFGYEQYF TRBJ2-7 TRBV20-1 many -
TGCGCCAGCAGCCAGACCTGGACGGGGACGCAGTATTTT CASSQTWTGTQYF TRBJ2-3 TRBV4-1 few -
TGTGCCAGCAGCGAATTCGGACAGGGTGGCACCGGGGAGCTGTTTTTT CASSEFGQGGTGELFF TRBJ2-2 TRBV6-4 many TRBD1
TGTGCCAGCAGCGTGCTACCGGGACTAGCCGAGCATACGCAGTATTTT CASSVLPGLAEHTQYF TRBJ2-3 TRBV9 many TRBD2
TGTGCCAGCAGTTTACTAGCGGAGGCCGACAATGAGCAGTTCTTC CASSLLAEADNEQFF TRBJ2-1 TRBV28 many TRBD2
TGTGCCACCAGAGGGACAGGGGGCAAAAACATTCAGTACTTC CATRGTGGKNIQYF TRBJ2-4 TRBV15 many TRBD1
TGTGCCAGCTCACCATGGGCGGGAGAGACAGATACGCAGTATTTT CASSPWAGETDTQYF TRBJ2-3 TRBV18 many TRBD2
TGCAGTGCTAGAGAGGGAGTGTACGAGCAGTACTTC CSAREGVYEQYF TRBJ2-7 TRBV20-1 many -
TGTGCCAGCAGTGCCCCAGGTAGGGGCAGGGGGACACTCGAGCAGTACTTC CASSAPGRGRGTLEQYF TRBJ2-7 TRBV12-3/TRBV12-4 - TRBD1
TGTGCCAGCAGCTTAGTAGGTGGAAAAGATACGCAGTATTTT CASSLVGGKDTQYF TRBJ2-3 TRBV11-2 many -
TGTGCCAGCAGTCCGAGGCCCAATTCACCCCTCCACTTT CASSPRPNSPLHF TRBJ1-6 TRBV12-3/TRBV12-4 many -
TGTGCCACGGGACTCACCAATGAGCAGTTCTTC CATGLTNEQFF TRBJ2-1 TRBV3-1 - -
TGCGCCAGCAGCTTGGCCCCCGTTGGGGGTTCAAGGGGTGGCAATCAGCCCCAGCATTTT CASSLAPVGGSRGGNQPQHF TRBJ1-5 TRBV5-1 many -
TGTGCCAGCAGTTTTAGTCTCACCGGGGAGCTGTTTTTT CASSFSLTGELFF TRBJ2-2 TRBV12-3/TRBV12-4 many -
TGTGCCAGCATATTAGAGAATACGCAGTATTTT CASILENTQYF TRBJ2-3 TRBV2 many -
TGCAGTGCGACCAGGGATAGCAATCAGCCCCAGCATTTT CSATRDSNQPQHF TRBJ1-5 TRBV20-1 - -
TGTGCCAGCAGCAAAGGTAGCTCTGGGGCCAACGTCCTGACTTTC CASSKGSSGANVLTF TRBJ2-6 TRBV27 many -
TGTGCCAGCAGCTTAGCCGGGCTAGCCAATGAGCAGTTCTTC CASSLAGLANEQFF TRBJ2-1 TRBV7-6 many -
TGCGCCAGCAGCTTACGACAGGGGTGGTACGAGCAGTACTTC CASSLRQGWYEQYF TRBJ2-7 TRBV5-1 - TRBD1
TGCAGTGCTCCACACCCGACTAGCGGCCAAGAGACCCAGTACTTC CSAPHPTSGQETQYF TRBJ2-5 TRBV20-1 many TRBD2
TGTGCCAGCAGTTTAGGGCCAGTTCGGCCTGGGGCCAACGTCCTGACTTTC CASSLGPVRPGANVLTF TRBJ2-6 TRBV28 many -
TGTGCCAGCAGTGATGGACAGGCCTTAGCCAAAAACATTCAGTACTTC CASSDGQALAKNIQYF TRBJ2-4 TRBV28 many TRBD1
TGTGCCAGCAGTACCCCACAAGGGGGGAACTATGGCTACACCTTC CASSTPQGGNYGYTF TRBJ1-2 TRBV28 many -
TGTGCCAGCAGAGGATCCCGCCAGGGGCGAGGGAATCAGCCCCAGCATTTT CASRGSRQGRGNQPQHF TRBJ1-5 TRBV6-2/TRBV6-3 - -
TGCAGTGCTAGCGACACCTGGGACAGCAATCAGCCCCAGCATTTT CSASDTWDSNQPQHF TRBJ1-5 TRBV20-1 many -
TGTGCCAGGCTAGGGACGGAATACAATGAGCAGTTCTTC CARLGTEYNEQFF TRBJ2-1 TRBV5-6 many -
TGTGCCAGCAGGGGGGGGTACAATGAGCAGTTCTTC CASRGGYNEQFF TRBJ2-1 TRBV6-5 many TRBD2
TGCAGTGCTAGGTGGGCGGGGATAACAACCGGGGAGCTGTTTTTT CSARWAGITTGELFF TRBJ2-2 TRBV20-1 many -
TGTGCCAGCAGTGAGAGAGACAGGGTTCACGGGGAGCTGTTTTTT CASSERDRVHGELFF TRBJ2-2 TRBV25-1 - TRBD1
TGTGCCAGTAGTATCTCTTCCCGACAGGGCTACGAGCAGTACTTC CASSISSRQGYEQYF TRBJ2-7 TRBV19 many TRBD1
TGCGCCAGCAGCTTGGGGGGACAGGGGCGCGATGAGCAGTTCTTC CASSLGGQGRDEQFF TRBJ2-1 TRBV5-1 many TRBD1
TGCGCCAGCAGCCAAGATGGTCCCTCTAGCGGACGGGTGGAGACCCAGTACTTC CASSQDGPSSGRVETQYF TRBJ2-5 TRBV4-3 many TRBD2